These T cell receptor beta chains were read from a single sample in a study of T cell responses to AZD1222 COVID-19 vaccine. Generated by immunoSEQ multiplex PCR, the TCRdb table keeps only in-frame clones and is missing some. The data contain 100,000 to 150,000 clones, roughly 89% of them singletons. The starting material was peripheral blood, obtained 28 days after the second AZD1222 dose. The source is an adult who received the AZD1222 COVID-19 vaccine. Both conserved end residues are part of each CDR3. D genes are given only for firm matches. Only part of the rows carry a size: once, few, many, or a class if the clone is expanded.

size,D,V,J,DNA,CDR3
few,.,TRBV5-1,TRBJ1-4,TGCGCCAGCAGCTTGAGGGCAGCTAATGAAAAACTGTTTTTT,CASSLRAANEKLFF
.,.,TRBV3-1/TRBV3-2,TRBJ2-7,TGTGCCAGCAGCCAATTGAGCTCCTACGAGCAGTACTTC,CASSQLSSYEQYF
.,TRBD2,TRBV30,TRBJ2-7,TGTGCCTGGACGGGAGGGGACCCCTACGAGCAGTACTTC,CAWTGGDPYEQYF
.,.,TRBV19,TRBJ1-2,TGTGCCAGTGGGGGCGGCTCTAACTATGGCTACACCTTC,CASGGGSNYGYTF
once,TRBD1,TRBV3-1/TRBV3-2,TRBJ1-5,TGTGCCAGCAGCGAGGGACAGGAGGATCAGCCCCAGCATTTT,CASSEGQEDQPQHF
.,.,TRBV5-6,TRBJ1-5,TGTGCCAGCAGCTTGACCGGCTACAATCAGCCCCAGCATTTT,CASSLTGYNQPQHF
.,.,TRBV25-1,TRBJ2-5,TGTGCCAGCAAACGGGGCTACCAAGAGACCCAGTACTTC,CASKRGYQETQYF
.,TRBD2,TRBV5-1,TRBJ2-5,TGCGCCAGCAGCTTGGGACCGCGGGAGGGCCGAGAGACCCAGTACTTC,CASSLGPREGRETQYF
.,.,TRBV13,TRBJ1-6,TGTGCCAGCAGCCCCGATTATAATTCACCCCTCCACTTT,CASSPDYNSPLHF
.,TRBD1,TRBV28,TRBJ1-6,TGTGCCAGCAGTTTGGGACAGGGAAGGGATAATTCACCCCTCCACTTT,CASSLGQGRDNSPLHF
.,.,TRBV9,TRBJ1-2,TGTGCCAGCAGCGGAGACCTAAACTATGGCTACACCTTC,CASSGDLNYGYTF
.,TRBD1,TRBV6-5,TRBJ2-7,TGTGCCAGCAGTTATGGGAGACAGGGGGCGCGGGAGCAGTACTTC,CASSYGRQGAREQYF
.,.,TRBV11-3,TRBJ1-5,TGTGCCAGCAGCTTAGGCCCGAATCAGCCCCAGCATTTT,CASSLGPNQPQHF
.,.,TRBV30,TRBJ2-2,TGTGCCTGGAGGGCGGGGTTGCCGAACACCGGGGAGCTGTTTTTT,CAWRAGLPNTGELFF
.,.,TRBV25-1,TRBJ1-2,TGTGCCAGCAGTGAATCGAGACTTAACTATGGCTACACCTTC,CASSESRLNYGYTF
.,.,TRBV30,TRBJ1-6,TGTGCCTGGAGCCTGGGGGTTAATTCACCCCTCCACTTT,CAWSLGVNSPLHF
.,.,TRBV3-1/TRBV3-2,TRBJ2-2,TGTGCCAGCAGCCAAGGTTTGGGGGGATCCACCGGGGAGCTGTTTTTT,CASSQGLGGSTGELFF
.,.,TRBV6-2/TRBV6-3,TRBJ2-3,TGTGCCAGCTGCCCTCATCCCACGGATACGCAGTATTTT,CASCPHPTDTQYF